One T cell receptor (beta chain) is described in this entry. The data stem from a study of T cell responses to AZD1222 COVID-19 vaccine. Germline CDR1 is MNHEY and CDR2 is SMNVEV (reference sequence). V was pared by 5 bases and J by 8 bases, with 10 bases between. The CDR3 is made up of 12 amino acids. Some clones are missing from TCRdb's copy, which holds only in-frame ones; the method was immunoSEQ multiplex PCR. The sample carries roughly 85,000 clones, 90% recorded once. This receptor was taken from an adult who received the AZD1222 COVID-19 vaccine. The input for sequencing was peripheral blood, taken 28 days after the second AZD1222 dose. V gene TRBV27 combines with J gene TRBJ2-1; TRBD1 might be the D (5 bases). Here the CDR3 DNA reads TGTGCCAGCAGTCCTCAGGGTTATGAGCAGTTCTTC. This translates into CASSPQGYEQFF.